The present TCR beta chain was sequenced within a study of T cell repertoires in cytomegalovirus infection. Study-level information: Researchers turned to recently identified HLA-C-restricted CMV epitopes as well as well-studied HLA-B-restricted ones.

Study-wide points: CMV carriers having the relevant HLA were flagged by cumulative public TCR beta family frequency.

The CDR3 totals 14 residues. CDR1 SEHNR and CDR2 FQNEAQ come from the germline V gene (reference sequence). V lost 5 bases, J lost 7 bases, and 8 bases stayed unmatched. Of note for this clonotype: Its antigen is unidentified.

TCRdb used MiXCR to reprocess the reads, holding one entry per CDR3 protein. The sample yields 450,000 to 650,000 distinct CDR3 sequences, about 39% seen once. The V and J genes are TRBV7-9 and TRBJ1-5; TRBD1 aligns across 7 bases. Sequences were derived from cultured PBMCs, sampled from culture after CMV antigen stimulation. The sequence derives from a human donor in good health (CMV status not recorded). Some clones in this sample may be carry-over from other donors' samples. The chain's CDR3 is CASSPGGPGQPQHF. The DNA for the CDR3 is TGTGCCAGCAGCCCAGGGGGGCCCGGGCAGCCCCAGCATTTT.